This is a list of T cell receptor beta chains from one sample in a study of blood T cells in healthy people across ages. TCRdb re-called the 5' RACE reads through MiXCR, storing one row per CDR3 protein. There are about 1.5 million distinct CDR3 sequences in the sample; roughly two fifths occur only once, and 4% lies in the top ten. Sequencing was carried out using blood. Every receptor here comes from a woman between 18 and 29 years old in good health. Both conserved end residues are part of each CDR3. Each record gives: V gene, D gene, CDR3 protein. A D gene is named only where the DNA matches it firmly.

TRBV7-8 | - | CASSREGGGYGYTF
TRBV29-1 | TRBD2 | CSVEDGLDYEQYF
TRBV28 | - | CASSENSGYTF
TRBV12-3/TRBV12-4 | TRBD1 | CASSPGTGRSNEQYF
TRBV29-1 | TRBD2 | CSVEVRLAGGPLDEQFF
TRBV20-1 | - | CSASGDRTYGYTF
TRBV7-2 | TRBD2 | CASSSPPGLALDTQYF
TRBV5-1 | TRBD2 | CASSLGLAGLTGGTQYF
TRBV20-1 | TRBD1 | CSAADRAGNNEQFF
TRBV2 | - | CASSEPEFEKLFF
TRBV20-1 | - | CSARIRGHGYTF
TRBV14 | - | CASSEEQHQPQHF
TRBV5-1 | - | CASSLGPRGQGKNIPYF
TRBV6-6 | TRBD1 | CASSDRDRGSPEQYF
TRBV3-1 | TRBD1 | CASSHTNRGPYGYTF
TRBV15 | - | CATSRWPGQETQYF
TRBV28 | TRBD2 | CASSLVVAGAPNYEQYF
TRBV14 | - | CASSMLDTEAFF
TRBV12-3/TRBV12-4 | - | CASRVRGLLSSYNEQFF
TRBV7-9 | - | CASSLLALGYGYTF
TRBV12-3/TRBV12-4 | - | CASSVPTGAQYF
TRBV12-5 | TRBD1 | CASGSGQMNSYNEQFF
TRBV7-3 | - | CASSLTVTNEQYF
TRBV28 | - | CASSKQGPGNQPQHF
TRBV20-1 | TRBD2 | CSARGVTSGIIPFF